This TCR beta chain is drawn from a study of neurological immune-mediated disorders. Noted time point: longitudinal time-point 2. This clonotype was counted many times. The V and J ends lost 4 bases and 2 bases respectively, with 13 bases between them. The CDR3 has 14 amino acids. The V gene's germline CDR1 is SGHRS and CDR2 YFSETQ. TCRdb called the 5' RACE reads again in MiXCR, with one record for every CDR3 protein. Among fewer than 35,000 distinct CDR3 sequences, about 13% were seen once, and the ten largest hold roughly 2.2%. The V gene is TRBV5-1, the J gene TRBJ2-7; D possibly matches TRBD1 or TRBD2 (5 bases each). The sample taken for sequencing was PBMCs. The receptor was isolated from a woman between 40 and 50 years old in good health. The CDR3 here is CASSPNGATYEQYF. The DNA for the CDR3 is TGCGCCAGCAGCCCCAACGGGGCCACCTACGAGCAGTACTTC.